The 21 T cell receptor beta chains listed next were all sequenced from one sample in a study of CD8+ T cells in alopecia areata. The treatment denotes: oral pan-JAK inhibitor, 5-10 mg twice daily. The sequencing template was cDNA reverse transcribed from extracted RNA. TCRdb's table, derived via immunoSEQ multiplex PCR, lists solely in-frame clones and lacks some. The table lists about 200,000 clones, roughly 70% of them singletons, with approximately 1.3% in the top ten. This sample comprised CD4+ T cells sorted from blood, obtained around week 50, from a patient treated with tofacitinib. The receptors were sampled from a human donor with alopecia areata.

The CDR3 DNA reads as TGCAGCGTTGAGGAACCGGGCACTGAAGCTTTCTTT. Encoded protein: CSVEEPGTEAFF. This sequence joins TRBV29-1 and TRBJ1-1; D uncertain. This CDR3 comprises 12 residues. Germline CDR1 and CDR2: SQVTM and ANQGSEA. Trimming took off 3 bases at V and 4 bases at J, with 9 bases between the two ends.

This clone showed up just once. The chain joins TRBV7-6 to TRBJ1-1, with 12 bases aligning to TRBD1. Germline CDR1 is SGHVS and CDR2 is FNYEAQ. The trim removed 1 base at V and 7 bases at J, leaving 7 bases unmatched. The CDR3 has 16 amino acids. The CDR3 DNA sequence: TGTGCCAGCAGCTTAGGGGGACAGGGGGCGCTAGGTGAAGCTTTCTTT. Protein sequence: CASSLGGQGALGEAFF.

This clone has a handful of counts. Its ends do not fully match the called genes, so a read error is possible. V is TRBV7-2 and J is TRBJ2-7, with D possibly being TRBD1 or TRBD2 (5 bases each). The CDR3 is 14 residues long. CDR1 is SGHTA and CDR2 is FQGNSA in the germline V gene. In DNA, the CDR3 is TGTGCCAGCAGCGTAACGGGACCTTCCTTCGAGCAGTACTTC. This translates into CASSVTGPSFEQYF.

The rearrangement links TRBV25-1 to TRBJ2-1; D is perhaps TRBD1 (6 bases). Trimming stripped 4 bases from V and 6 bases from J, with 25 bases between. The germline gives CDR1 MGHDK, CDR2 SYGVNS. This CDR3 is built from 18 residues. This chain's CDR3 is CASSGRPDRSRRGNEQFF. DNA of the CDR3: TGTGCCAGCAGTGGCCGGCCTGACAGGTCCCGCCGGGGCAATGAGCAGTTCTTC.

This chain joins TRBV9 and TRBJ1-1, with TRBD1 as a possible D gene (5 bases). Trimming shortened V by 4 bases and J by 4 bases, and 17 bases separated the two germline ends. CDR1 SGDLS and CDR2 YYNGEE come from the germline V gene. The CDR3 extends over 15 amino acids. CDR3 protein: CASSPRSGWGTEAFF. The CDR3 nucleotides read TGTGCCAGCAGCCCGAGGTCAGGGTGGGGCACTGAAGCTTTCTTT.

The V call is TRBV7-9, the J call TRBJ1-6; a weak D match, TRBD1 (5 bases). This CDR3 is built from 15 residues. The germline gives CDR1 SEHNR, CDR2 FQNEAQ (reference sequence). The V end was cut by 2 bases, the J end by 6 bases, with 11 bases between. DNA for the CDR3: TGTGCCAGCAGCTTATTGGGGCAGTCTAATTCACCCCTCCACTTT. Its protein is CASSLLGQSNSPLHF.

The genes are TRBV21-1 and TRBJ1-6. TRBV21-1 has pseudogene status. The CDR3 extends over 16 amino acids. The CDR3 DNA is TGTGCCAGCAGCACCCAGCCGAGCTCCTATAATTCACCCCTCCACTTT. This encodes CASSTQPSSYNSPLHF.

CDR3 loop: CASSATGRNIQYF. The CDR3, as DNA: TGTGCCAGCAGCGCGACAGGGAGGAACATTCAGTACTTC. The chain is built from TRBV5-6 and TRBJ2-4; maybe TRBD1 (7 bases). CDR3 length: 13 amino acids. With 4 bases removed from V and 7 bases from J, the gap between germline ends came to 12 bases. Per germline, CDR1 SGHDT and CDR2 YYEEEE.

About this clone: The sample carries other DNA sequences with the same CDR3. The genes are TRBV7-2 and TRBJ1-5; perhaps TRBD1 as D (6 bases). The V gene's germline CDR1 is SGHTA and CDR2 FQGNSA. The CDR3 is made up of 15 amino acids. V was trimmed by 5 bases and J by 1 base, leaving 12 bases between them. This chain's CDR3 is CASSLGRGSNQPQHF. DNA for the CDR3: TGTGCCAGCAGCCTGGGGAGGGGGAGCAATCAGCCCCAGCATTTT.

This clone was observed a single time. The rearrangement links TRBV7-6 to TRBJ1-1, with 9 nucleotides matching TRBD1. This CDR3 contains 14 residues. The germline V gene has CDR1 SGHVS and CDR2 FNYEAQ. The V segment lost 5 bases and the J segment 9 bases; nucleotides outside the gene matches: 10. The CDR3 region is CASSVHRGPVQAFF. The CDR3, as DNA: TGTGCCAGCAGCGTCCACAGGGGGCCGGTTCAAGCTTTCTTT.

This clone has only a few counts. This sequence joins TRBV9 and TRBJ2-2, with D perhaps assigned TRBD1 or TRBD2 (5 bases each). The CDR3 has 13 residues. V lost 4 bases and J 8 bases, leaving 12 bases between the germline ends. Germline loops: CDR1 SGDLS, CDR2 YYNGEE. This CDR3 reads CASSLGPPGELFF. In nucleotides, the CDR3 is TGTGCCAGCAGCTTGGGACCGCCGGGGGAGCTGTTTTTT.

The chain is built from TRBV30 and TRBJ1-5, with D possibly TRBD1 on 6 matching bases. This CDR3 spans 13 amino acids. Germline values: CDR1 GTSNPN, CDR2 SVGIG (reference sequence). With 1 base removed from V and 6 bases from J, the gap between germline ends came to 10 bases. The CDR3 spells CAWSGGPGQPQHF. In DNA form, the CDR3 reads TGTGCCTGGAGTGGGGGGCCGGGTCAGCCCCAGCATTTT.

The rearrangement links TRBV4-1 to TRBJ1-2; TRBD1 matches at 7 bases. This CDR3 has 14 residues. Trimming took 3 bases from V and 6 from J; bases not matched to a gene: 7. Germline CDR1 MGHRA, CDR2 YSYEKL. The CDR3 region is CASSHPRGLDGYTF. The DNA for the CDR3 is TGCGCCAGCAGCCACCCGAGGGGGCTCGATGGCTACACCTTC.

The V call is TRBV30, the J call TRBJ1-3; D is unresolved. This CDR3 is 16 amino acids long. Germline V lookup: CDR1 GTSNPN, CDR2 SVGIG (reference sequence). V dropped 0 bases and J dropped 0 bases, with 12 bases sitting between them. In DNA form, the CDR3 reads TGTGCCTGGAGTGTAGGTAGACCGAGCTCTGGAAACACCATATATTTT. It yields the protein CAWSVGRPSSGNTIYF. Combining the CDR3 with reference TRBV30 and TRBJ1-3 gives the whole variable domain SQTIHQWPATLVQPVGSPLSLECTVEGTSNPNLYWYRQAAGRGLQLLFYSVGIGQISSEVPQNLSASRPQDRQFILSSKKLLLSDSGFYLCAWSVGRPSSGNTIYFGEGSWLTVV.

The CDR3 sequence is CASSLAGGSYEQYF. DNA for the CDR3: TGCGCCAGCAGCTTGGCGGGCGGTTCCTACGAGCAGTACTTC. The chain carries TRBV5-1 and TRBJ2-7; D gene ambiguous. There are 14 residues in the CDR3. From germline, CDR1 is SGHRS and CDR2 YFSETQ. V was shortened by 0 bases and J by 1 base, with 8 bases between the two germline ends.

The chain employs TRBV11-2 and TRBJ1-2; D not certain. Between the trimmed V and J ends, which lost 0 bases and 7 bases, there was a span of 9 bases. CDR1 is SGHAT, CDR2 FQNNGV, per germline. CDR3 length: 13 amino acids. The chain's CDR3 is CASSLDGIGGYTF. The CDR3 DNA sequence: TGTGCCAGCAGCTTAGATGGGATCGGTGGCTACACCTTC.

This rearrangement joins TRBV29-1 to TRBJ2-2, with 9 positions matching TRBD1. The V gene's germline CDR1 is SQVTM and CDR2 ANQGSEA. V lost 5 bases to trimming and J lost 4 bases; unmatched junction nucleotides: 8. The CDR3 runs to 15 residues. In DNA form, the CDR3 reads TGCAGCGTTCTACAGGGGGCGTTCCCCACCGGGGAGCTGTTTTTT. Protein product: CSVLQGAFPTGELFF.

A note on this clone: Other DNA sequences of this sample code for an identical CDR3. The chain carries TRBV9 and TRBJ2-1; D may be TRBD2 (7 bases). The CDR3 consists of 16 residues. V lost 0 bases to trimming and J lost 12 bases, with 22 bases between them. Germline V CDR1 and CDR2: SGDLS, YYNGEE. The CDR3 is CASSVGEGQAFLGQFF. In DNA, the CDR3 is TGTGCCAGCAGCGTAGGGGAGGGACAAGCCTTTCTGGGGCAGTTCTTC.

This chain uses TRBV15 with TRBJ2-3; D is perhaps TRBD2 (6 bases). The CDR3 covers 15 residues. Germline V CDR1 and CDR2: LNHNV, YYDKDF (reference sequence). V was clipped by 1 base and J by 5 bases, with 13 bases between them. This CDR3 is CATSRGMRGEDTQYF. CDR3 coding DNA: TGTGCCACCAGCAGAGGCATGCGGGGCGAAGATACGCAGTATTTT.

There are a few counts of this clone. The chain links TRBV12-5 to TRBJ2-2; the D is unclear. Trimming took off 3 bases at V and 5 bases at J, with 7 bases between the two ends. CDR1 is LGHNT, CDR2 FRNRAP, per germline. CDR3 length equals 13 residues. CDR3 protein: CASGLRRTGELFF. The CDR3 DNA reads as TGTGCTAGTGGTTTACGGCGTACCGGGGAGCTGTTTTTT.

The chain's CDR3 is CASSEIPDTQYF. DNA for the CDR3: TGTGCCAGCAGTGAAATTCCAGATACGCAGTATTTT. The chain recombines TRBV6-1 with TRBJ2-3; D remains unclear. Germline V gene lookup returns CDR1 MNHNS and CDR2 SASEGT. CDR3 length equals 12 residues. V was clipped by 2 bases and J by 4 bases, with 4 bases between them.